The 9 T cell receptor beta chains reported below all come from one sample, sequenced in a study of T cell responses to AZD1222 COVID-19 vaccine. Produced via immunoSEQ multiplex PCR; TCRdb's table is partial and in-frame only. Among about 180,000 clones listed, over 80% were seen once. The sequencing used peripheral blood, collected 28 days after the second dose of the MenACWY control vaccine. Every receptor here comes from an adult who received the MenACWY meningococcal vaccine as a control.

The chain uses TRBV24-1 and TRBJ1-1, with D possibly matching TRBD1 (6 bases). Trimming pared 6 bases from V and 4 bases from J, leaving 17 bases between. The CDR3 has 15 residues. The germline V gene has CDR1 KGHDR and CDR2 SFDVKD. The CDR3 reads CATSNGGASGTEAFF. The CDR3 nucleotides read TGTGCCACCAGTAACGGGGGGGCGAGTGGCACTGAAGCTTTCTTT.

The CDR3 DNA reads as TGCAGCGTTCGGGCTAGCGGGCCCTACGAGCAGTACTTC. Its protein product is CSVRASGPYEQYF. The V call is TRBV29-1, the J call TRBJ2-7; TRBD2 matches 8 bases. Germline V CDR1 and CDR2: SQVTM, ANQGSEA. CDR3 length equals 13 residues. J gave up 2 bases and V 5 bases, and 5 bases lay outside the gene matches.

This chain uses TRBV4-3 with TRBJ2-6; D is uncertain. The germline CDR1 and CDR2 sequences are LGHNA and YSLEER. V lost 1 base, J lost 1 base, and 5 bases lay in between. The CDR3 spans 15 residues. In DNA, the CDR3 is TGCGCCAGCAGCCAAGTACGTTCTGGGGCCAACGTCCTGACTTTC. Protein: CASSQVRSGANVLTF.

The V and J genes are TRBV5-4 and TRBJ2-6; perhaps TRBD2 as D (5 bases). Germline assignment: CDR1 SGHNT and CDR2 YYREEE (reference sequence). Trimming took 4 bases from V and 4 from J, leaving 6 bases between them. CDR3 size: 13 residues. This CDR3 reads CASSGEGANVLTF. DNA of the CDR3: TGTGCCAGCAGCGGGGAGGGGGCCAACGTCCTGACTTTC.

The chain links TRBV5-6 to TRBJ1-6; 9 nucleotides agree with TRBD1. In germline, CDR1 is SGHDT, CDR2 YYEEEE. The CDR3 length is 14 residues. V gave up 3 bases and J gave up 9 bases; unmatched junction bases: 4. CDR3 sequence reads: CASSSPDRGSPLHF. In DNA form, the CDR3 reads TGTGCCAGCAGCTCCCCGGACAGGGGTTCACCCCTCCACTTT.

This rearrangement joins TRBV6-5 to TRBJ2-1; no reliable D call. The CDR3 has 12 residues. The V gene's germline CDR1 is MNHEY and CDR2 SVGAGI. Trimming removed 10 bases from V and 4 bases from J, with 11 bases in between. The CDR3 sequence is CATRRGYNEQFF. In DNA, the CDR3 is TGTGCCACCAGGAGAGGATACAATGAGCAGTTCTTC.

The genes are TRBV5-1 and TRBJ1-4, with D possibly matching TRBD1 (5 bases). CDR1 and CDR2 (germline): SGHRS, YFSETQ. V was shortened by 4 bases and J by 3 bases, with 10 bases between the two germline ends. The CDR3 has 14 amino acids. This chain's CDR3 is CASSEDSSNEKLFF. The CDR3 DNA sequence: TGCGCCAGCAGCGAAGACAGTTCTAATGAAAAACTGTTTTTT.

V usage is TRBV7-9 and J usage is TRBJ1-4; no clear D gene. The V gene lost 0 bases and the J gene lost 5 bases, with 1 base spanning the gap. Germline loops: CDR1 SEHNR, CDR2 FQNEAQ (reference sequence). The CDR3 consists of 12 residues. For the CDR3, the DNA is TGTGCCAGCAGCTTAGCAAATGAAAAACTGTTTTTT. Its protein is CASSLANEKLFF.

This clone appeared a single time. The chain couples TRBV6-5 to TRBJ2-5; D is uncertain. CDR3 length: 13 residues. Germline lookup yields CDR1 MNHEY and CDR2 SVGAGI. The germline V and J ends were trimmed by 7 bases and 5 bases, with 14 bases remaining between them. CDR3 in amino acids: CASMRTQPETQYF. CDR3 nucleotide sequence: TGTGCCAGCATGCGGACCCAACCCGAGACCCAGTACTTC.